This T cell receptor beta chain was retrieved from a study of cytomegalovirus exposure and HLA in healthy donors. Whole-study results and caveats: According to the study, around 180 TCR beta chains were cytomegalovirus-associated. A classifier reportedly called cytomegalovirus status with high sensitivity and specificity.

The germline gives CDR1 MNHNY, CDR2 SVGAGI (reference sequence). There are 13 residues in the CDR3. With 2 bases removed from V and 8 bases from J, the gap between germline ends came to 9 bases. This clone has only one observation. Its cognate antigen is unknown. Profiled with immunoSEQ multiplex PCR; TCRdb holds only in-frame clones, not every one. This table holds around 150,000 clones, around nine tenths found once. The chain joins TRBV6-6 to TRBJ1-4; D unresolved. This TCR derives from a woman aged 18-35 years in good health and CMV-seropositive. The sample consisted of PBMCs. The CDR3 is CASSYADGEKLFF. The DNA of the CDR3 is TGTGCCAGCAGTTACGCCGATGGCGAAAAACTGTTTTTT.